This TCR beta chain was profiled in a study of cytomegalovirus exposure and HLA in healthy donors. Per germline, CDR1 MNHNS and CDR2 SASEGT. J lost 2 bases, V lost 7 bases, and 6 bases had no gene match. The CDR3 is 14 amino acids. Vbeta (60) and Jbeta (13) primers were used in the PCR. Sequencing was performed with immunoSEQ multiplex PCR; in TCRdb, only in-frame clones are kept and a portion is missing. The repertoire holds 95,000 to 100,000 clones, with 75% as singletons. Sequenced material: PBMCs. The clonotype comes from a man in his fifties or sixties in good health and CMV-seronegative. The chain uses TRBV6-1 and TRBJ2-7; 9 bases are a match to TRBD2. CDR3 protein: CASNEAGGPYEQYF. As DNA, the CDR3 is TGTGCCAGCAATGAGGCGGGAGGGCCCTACGAGCAGTACTTC.